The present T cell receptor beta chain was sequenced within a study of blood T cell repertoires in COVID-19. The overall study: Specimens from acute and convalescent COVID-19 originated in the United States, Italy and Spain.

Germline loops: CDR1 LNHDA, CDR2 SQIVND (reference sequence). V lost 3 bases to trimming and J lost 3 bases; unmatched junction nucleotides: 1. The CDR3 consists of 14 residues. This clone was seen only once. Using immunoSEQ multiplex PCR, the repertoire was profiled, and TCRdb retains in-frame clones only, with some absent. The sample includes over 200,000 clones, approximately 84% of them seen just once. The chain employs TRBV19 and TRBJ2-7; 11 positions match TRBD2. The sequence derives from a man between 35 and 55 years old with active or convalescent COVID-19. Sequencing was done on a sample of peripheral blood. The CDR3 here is CASSMGLAVYEQYF. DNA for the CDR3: TGTGCCAGTAGTATGGGACTAGCGGTCTACGAGCAGTACTTC.